These 21 T cell receptor beta chains were sequenced from one sample in a study of T and B cells in COVID-19 patients (dated by TCRdb to the early 2020s). Genomic DNA extracted from blood, in amounts of roughly 230-550 ng, served as the starting material for amplifying TRB repertoires. Sequencing instrument: Illumina MiSeq. Multiplex PCR with BIOMED2 TRB-A/B primer pools was used to amplify TRB rearrangements. TCRdb passed the public sequencing reads through fastp at Q25 and MiXCR, retaining productive beta sequences. Duplicate CDR3 protein sequences are folded into a single record with the most common DNA and genes. The sample yields some 16,000 distinct CDR3 sequences; 28% were counted once. Together, the top ten hold 4% to 5.5% of the sample. Sequencing used blood. These receptors originate from a human donor who had recovered from COVID-19.

This clonotype rates as medium-sized. The J gene is TRBJ2-7, the V gene TRBV6-5, with a tentative D call TRBD1 (7 bases). V lost 6 bases and J lost 4, with 16 bases in between. The CDR3 is 14 residues long. CDR1 is MNHEY, CDR2 SVGAGI, per germline. As DNA, the CDR3 is TGTGCCAGCAGGCGCGGGACAGTATCGTACGAGCAGTACTTC. Its translation: CASRRGTVSYEQYF.

This clonotype came up a few times. V is TRBV27 and J is TRBJ1-1, with 9 bases fitting TRBD1. Losses at the gene ends were 7 bases for V and 2 bases for J; bases not matched to a gene: 11. Germline CDR1 is MNHEY and CDR2 is SMNVEV (reference sequence). This CDR3 contains 16 residues. The CDR3 sequence: CASKIFTGGRNTEAFF. The CDR3, as DNA: TGTGCCAGCAAAATCTTCACAGGGGGCAGAAACACTGAAGCTTTCTTT.

This clonotype has only a few counts. This sequence joins TRBV24-1 and TRBJ2-5, with D possibly being TRBD1 or TRBD2 (5 bases each). Germline V gene data show CDR1 as KGHDR and CDR2 as SFDVKD. The CDR3 extends over 11 amino acids. V was pared by 9 bases and J by 5 bases, with 9 bases between. CDR3 in DNA: TGTGCCACCGGGGGAATGGAGACCCAGTACTTC. Amino acids: CATGGMETQYF.

This clonotype was detected many times. The chain carries TRBV27 and TRBJ1-6, with D perhaps matching TRBD1 (5 bases). The CDR3 length is 14 residues. CDR1 MNHEY and CDR2 SMNVEV come from the germline V gene (reference sequence). Trimming removed 6 bases from V and 7 bases from J, with 13 bases in between. The CDR3 region has the DNA TGTGCCAGCAGGGGGGGACTGTTAAATTCACCCCTCCACTTT. Its protein is CASRGGLLNSPLHF.

This clonotype was recorded a few times. The chain has TRBV5-4 and TRBJ1-2; D unclear. The CDR3 is made up of 12 amino acids. Germline V gene lookup returns CDR1 SGHNT and CDR2 YYREEE (reference sequence). Trimming left V 3 bases short and J 5 bases short, with 8 bases between. This CDR3 is CASSYNGYGYTF. The CDR3 DNA follows: TGTGCCAGCAGCTACAATGGGTATGGCTACACCTTC. Variable domain in full (rest from reference TRBV5-4 and TRBJ1-2): ETGVTQSPTHLIKTRGQQVTLRCSSQSGHNTVSWYQQALGQGPQFIFQYYREEENGRGNFPPRFSGLQFPNYSSELNVNALELDDSALYLCASSYNGYGYTFGSGTRLTVV.

This clonotype showed up many times. The CDR3 region has the DNA TGTGCCAGCAGTTCCCCCATGCGGAGGGTCGAGCAGTACTTC. It codes for CASSSPMRRVEQYF. V and J are TRBV27 and TRBJ2-7; D may be TRBD2 (6 bases). V dropped 4 bases and J dropped 6 bases, with 16 bases sitting between them. Germline assignment: CDR1 MNHEY and CDR2 SMNVEV (reference sequence). This CDR3 comprises 14 residues.

A remark on this clonotype: A much bigger clone sits one base away, suggesting this may be a read error. The gene calls are TRBV6-5 and TRBJ2-3, with 9 bases matching TRBD1. The CDR3 has 15 amino acids. CDR1 and CDR2 (germline): MNHEY, SVGAGI. The CDR3 sequence: CTSSLGQGASDTQYF. The CDR3 coding sequence is TGTACCAGCAGTCTGGGACAGGGAGCGTCAGATACGCAGTATTTT.

The rearrangement joins TRBV10-3 to TRBJ2-1, with TRBD1 matching over 10 bases. Losses at the gene ends were 4 bases for V and 3 bases for J; bases not matched to a gene: 3. This CDR3 is 15 amino acids long. Germline loops: CDR1 ENHRY, CDR2 SYGVKD. CDR3 sequence reads: CAISAGQGIYNEQFF. CDR3 in DNA: TGTGCCATCAGTGCGGGACAGGGGATCTACAATGAGCAGTTCTTC.

This clonotype was seen ten or more times. The chain joins TRBV18 to TRBJ2-3, with D perhaps TRBD2 (5 bases). This CDR3 is built from 15 residues. Germline V gene sequence: CDR1 KGHSH, CDR2 LQKENI. V was clipped by 2 bases and J by 0 bases, with 9 bases between them. The CDR3 here is CASSPLRASTDTQYF. The CDR3 DNA reads as TGTGCCAGCTCACCATTGCGGGCTAGCACAGATACGCAGTATTTT.

This clonotype ranks as medium-sized. The chain couples TRBV19 to TRBJ2-3; 8 nucleotides match TRBD1. This CDR3 is 14 amino acids long. The V and J ends lost 4 bases and 3 bases, in that order; junction bases with no gene match: 3. The V gene's germline CDR1 is LNHDA and CDR2 SQIVND (reference sequence). The CDR3 loop reads CASSTDRVTDTQYF. The CDR3 bases are TGTGCCAGTAGTACGGACAGGGTGACAGATACGCAGTATTTT.

J is TRBJ2-3 and V is TRBV18, with 14 bases fitting TRBD2. V lost 6 bases to trimming and J lost 6 bases; unmatched junction nucleotides: 8. Germline CDR1 KGHSH, CDR2 LQKENI. This CDR3 comprises 16 residues. The CDR3 DNA sequence: TGTGCCAGCTCGGCGACTAGCGGGGGGGGCATGGATACGCAGTATTTT. This translates into CASSATSGGGMDTQYF.

By share, this clonotype ranks as medium-sized. The V gene is TRBV18, the J gene TRBJ2-1; TRBD2 might be the D (5 bases). The V end was cut by 1 base, the J end by 12 bases, with 10 bases between. The germline V gene has CDR1 KGHSH and CDR2 LQKENI. The CDR3 covers 12 residues. CDR3 DNA sequence: TGTGCCAGCTCACCACAGGACTTTAGGCAGTTCTTC. This codes for CASSPQDFRQFF.

This chain joins TRBV20-1 and TRBJ1-1; unclear D gene. Germline V gene lookup returns CDR1 DFQATT and CDR2 SNEGSKA (reference sequence). V was pared by 0 bases and J by 4 bases, with 3 bases between. The CDR3 contains 11 residues. CDR3 nucleotides: TGCAGTGCTAGAGAGAGCACTGAAGCTTTCTTT. As protein: CSARESTEAFF.

By frequency in the sample, this clonotype is medium-sized. V and J are TRBV6-1 and TRBJ2-2; maybe TRBD2 (6 bases). There are 16 residues in the CDR3. In germline, CDR1 is MNHNS, CDR2 SASEGT. V was shortened by 3 bases and J by 1 base, with 12 bases between the two germline ends. The CDR3 here is CASSDSGRENTGELFF. The CDR3 nucleotides are TGTGCCAGCAGTGATAGCGGCAGGGAGAACACCGGGGAGCTGTTTTTT.

This clonotype was recorded at least ten times. The CDR3 loop reads CASRDYAQETQYF. For the CDR3, the DNA is TGTGCCAGTAGGGACTACGCTCAAGAGACCCAGTACTTC. The gene calls are TRBV27 and TRBJ2-5, with TRBD2 identical over 7 bases. The germline V gene encodes CDR1 MNHEY and CDR2 SMNVEV (reference sequence). This CDR3 comprises 13 residues. The V and J ends lost 9 bases and 2 bases, in that order; junction bases with no gene match: 6.

V gene TRBV11-2 combines with J gene TRBJ2-3; D gene ambiguous. This CDR3 comprises 16 residues. Germline CDR1 reads SGHAT; CDR2 reads FQNNGV. V was shortened by 2 bases and J by 0 bases, with 12 bases between the two germline ends. The CDR3 bases are TGTGCCAGCAGCTTATTCGGCAGCCCTAGCACAGATACGCAGTATTTT. Residues: CASSLFGSPSTDTQYF.

This clonotype was counted between two and nine times. The V gene is TRBV11-2, the J gene TRBJ2-2; 11 nucleotides align to TRBD2. Unmatched junction bases numbered 8, after V lost 4 bases and J lost 4 bases. The CDR3 is 17 residues long. Germline-derived CDR1 and CDR2 are SGHAT and FQNNGV. CDR3 sequence: CASSSALAGGGTGELFF. As DNA, the CDR3 is TGTGCCAGCAGCTCGGCCCTAGCGGGGGGAGGCACCGGGGAGCTGTTTTTT. The whole variable domain, remainder taken from reference TRBV11-2 and TRBJ2-2, is EAGVAQSPRYKIIEKRQSVAFWCNPISGHATLYWYQQILGQGPKLLIQFQNNGVVDDSQLPKDRFSAERLKGVDSTLKIQPAKLEDSAVYLCASSSALAGGGTGELFFGEGSRLTVL.

This clonotype is medium-sized. The chain recombines TRBV6-5 with TRBJ2-3; 8 bases align to TRBD1. The germline V gene has CDR1 MNHEY and CDR2 SVGAGI. This CDR3 contains 16 residues. V lost 0 bases, J lost 4 bases, and 6 bases stayed unmatched. The CDR3, as DNA: TGTGCCAGCAGTTACTCTTGGACAGGGTTTGCAGATACGCAGTATTTT. It specifies CASSYSWTGFADTQYF.

The V gene is TRBV6-5, the J gene TRBJ2-5, with D unresolved. Trimming cost V 6 bases and J 2 bases, with 4 bases left between them. The CDR3 consists of 11 residues. Germline-derived CDR1 and CDR2 are MNHEY and SVGAGI. The CDR3 sequence is CASRLQETQYF. The CDR3 DNA is TGTGCCAGCAGGCTACAAGAGACCCAGTACTTC.

The chain combines TRBV5-4 with TRBJ2-2; possibly TRBD1 or TRBD2 for D (5 bases each). CDR1 and CDR2 from the germline V gene are SGHNT and YYREEE (reference sequence). The V gene lost 4 bases and the J gene lost 5 bases, with 15 bases spanning the gap. The CDR3 covers 15 residues. The CDR3 loop reads CASSAQGGGTGELFF. The CDR3 DNA is TGTGCCAGCAGCGCTCAGGGTGGAGGAACCGGGGAGCTGTTTTTT.

The chain couples TRBV20-1 to TRBJ1-6; D remains unclear. Trimming left V 3 bases short and J 11 bases short, with 20 bases between. CDR1 and CDR2 (germline): DFQATT, SNEGSKA (reference sequence). This CDR3 region has 15 residues. For the CDR3, the DNA is TGCAGTGCTAGGGAGACATCCCGTCCCCGGGCACCCCTCCACTTT. As protein: CSARETSRPRAPLHF.